This is a list of T cell receptor beta chains from one sample in a study of CD8 T cells in Susac syndrome. TCRdb re-called the immunoSEQ multiplex PCR reads through MiXCR, storing one row per CDR3 protein. The data show approximately 94,000 distinct CDR3 sequences, approximately 95% seen once. Material for sequencing was CD8+ T cells from PBMCs. Receptors originate from a human donor with Susac syndrome. Each CDR3 is given with its conserved first and last residue. The order of the fields is V gene, D gene, J gene, clone size, CDR3 DNA, CDR3 protein. D genes are given only for firm matches. Some rows have no size entry. The others give once, few or many, or a class for an expanded clone.

>TRBV14|-|TRBJ2-2|once
TGTGCCAGCAGCCTAGAATGGACCGGGGAGCTGTTTTTT
CASSLEWTGELFF
>TRBV29-1|-|TRBJ1-1|-
TGCAGCGTTGAAGGACAGAGAGAAGCTTTCTTT
CSVEGQREAFF
>TRBV15|-|TRBJ2-1|-
TGTGCCACCAGCAGCCGGGACCTCACCGAGCAGTTCTTC
CATSSRDLTEQFF
>TRBV6-5|-|TRBJ2-7|-
TGTGCCAGCAAAGGGCGCAGGGTCTACGAGCAGTACTTC
CASKGRRVYEQYF
>TRBV2|-|TRBJ1-1|-
TGTGCCAGCTGGGGGGGGGCGCGTGGCACTGAAGCTTTCTTT
CASWGGARGTEAFF
>TRBV20-1|TRBD2|TRBJ2-7|-
TGCAGTGCAAGGGGACTAGCGAACACCTACGAGCAGTACTTC
CSARGLANTYEQYF
>TRBV9|-|TRBJ1-1|-
TGTGCCAGCAGCGCCACAGGTACTGAAGCTTTCTTT
CASSATGTEAFF
>TRBV13|-|TRBJ2-5|-
TGTGCCAGCAGCTTAGAAGGGAATAATATCCAGTACTTC
CASSLEGNNIQYF
>TRBV20-1|TRBD2|TRBJ2-7|-
TGCAGTGCTAGATATTGGGGACTAGCGGACGAGCAGTACTTC
CSARYWGLADEQYF
>TRBV12-3/TRBV12-4|-|TRBJ1-1|-
TGTGCCAGCAGCCAAAGGGGGGACACTGAAGCTTTCTTT
CASSQRGDTEAFF
>TRBV28|-|TRBJ2-1|once
TGTGCCAGCGGTCTTGGGGGACACAATGAGCAGTTCTTC
CASGLGGHNEQFF
>TRBV16|-|TRBJ1-1|-
TGTGCCAGCAGCCCCCCGGCAGGGAGAGCTTTCTTT
CASSPPAGRAFF
>TRBV20-1|TRBD1|TRBJ2-1|-
TGCAGTGCTAGCGGGACAGGGAGCTCCTACAATGAGCAGTTCTTC
CSASGTGSSYNEQFF
>TRBV9|-|TRBJ2-5|-
TGTGCCAGCAGCCCAGGGGGGTACCAAGAGACCCAGTACTTC
CASSPGGYQETQYF
>TRBV20-1|-|TRBJ2-1|-
TGCAGTGCTAGAGACGGGGGACCTCCCACCTACAATGAGCAGTTCTTC
CSARDGGPPTYNEQFF
>TRBV23-1|TRBD1|TRBJ2-7|-
TGCGCCAGCAGTCAATCGGGGACAGAGAGCTCCTACGAGCAGTACTTC
CASSQSGTESSYEQYF
>TRBV29-1|-|TRBJ2-3|-
TGCAGCGTTGGGGGGGAGGATACGCAGTATTTT
CSVGGEDTQYF
>TRBV7-9|-|TRBJ2-3|few
TGTGCCAGCAGCCCCGGGGTTTCTAGCACAGATACGCAGTATTTT
CASSPGVSSTDTQYF
>TRBV20-1|TRBD2|TRBJ2-5|-
TGCAGTGCTAGAGCGCGGCTAGCGGGAGTTCGGGAGACCCAGTACTTC
CSARARLAGVRETQYF
>TRBV3-1|-|TRBJ2-7|-
TGTGCCAGCAGCCAAGGCAGAGCCTCGAACGAGCAGTACTTC
CASSQGRASNEQYF
>TRBV20-1|TRBD1|TRBJ2-3|-
TGCAGTGCTAGGGGGCGACAGGGCGTGAAAGATACGCAGTATTTT
CSARGRQGVKDTQYF
>TRBV7-6|-|TRBJ1-5|-
TGTGCCAGCAGCTTAGGGACGGGGGCCAATCAGCCCCAGCATTTT
CASSLGTGANQPQHF
>TRBV20-1|-|TRBJ2-1|-
TGCAGTGCTAGAGACTATAGCGAGGGCGTCAACAATGAGCAGTTCTTC
CSARDYSEGVNNEQFF
>TRBV29-1|TRBD1|TRBJ2-5|-
TGCAGCGTTGGACAGGGGGTTTGGGACTTC
CSVGQGVWDF
>TRBV5-1|-|TRBJ1-1|-
TGCGCCAGCAGCTTGGTTGTCGGGAACACTGAAGCTTTCTTT
CASSLVVGNTEAFF
>TRBV29-1|TRBD2|TRBJ2-1|-
TGCAGCGCCGTAGCGGGAGATAAAGGAAATGAGCAGTTCTTC
CSAVAGDKGNEQFF
>TRBV13|-|TRBJ2-1|few
TGTGCCAGCAGCTTGGGGGGAAGTGAGCAGTTCTTC
CASSLGGSEQFF
>TRBV20-1|-|TRBJ2-7|-
TGCAGTGCTATCGGGGTAAACTCCTACGAGCAGTACTTC
CSAIGVNSYEQYF
>TRBV20-1|-|TRBJ2-3|-
TGCAGTGCTCTCTCAGATACGCAGTATTTT
CSALSDTQYF
>TRBV15|-|TRBJ2-2|-
TGTGCCACCAGCAGAGAGCCAGGGGAGATCGGGGAGCTGTTTTTT
CATSREPGEIGELFF
>TRBV19|-|TRBJ1-4|-
TGTGCCAGTAGTAGGGGAGTGGAAGAAAAACTGTTTTTT
CASSRGVEEKLFF
>TRBV20-1|-|TRBJ1-1|-
TGCAGTGCTCGGACCGGGGGCTTAAACACTGAAGCTTTCTTT
CSARTGGLNTEAFF
>TRBV27|-|TRBJ2-7|-
TGTGCCAGCAGTTTGACAGAAACCTACGAGCAGTACTTC
CASSLTETYEQYF
>TRBV15|-|TRBJ1-5|-
TGTGCCACCAGCAGAGAAGGGGGGACCCAGCCCCAGCATTTT
CATSREGGTQPQHF
>TRBV2|-|TRBJ2-7|-
TGTGCCAGCAGTGAGGCCTACGAGCAGTACTTC
CASSEAYEQYF
>TRBV15|-|TRBJ1-3|-
TGTGCCACCAGCAGACGGCCTTATGGAGACGCTGGAAACACCATATATTTT
CATSRRPYGDAGNTIYF
>TRBV9|-|TRBJ1-2|-
TGTGCCAGCAGCGCGGACAGCTCTAACTATGGCTACACCTTC
CASSADSSNYGYTF
>TRBV29-1|-|TRBJ1-2|-
TGCAGCGTTGCGACGGAGGGGTTTAACTATGGCTACACCTTC
CSVATEGFNYGYTF
>TRBV4-2|-|TRBJ1-2|-
TGTGCCAGCAGCGAACGAGATTGGACAGCGATCAACTATGGCTACACCTTC
CASSERDWTAINYGYTF
>TRBV28|-|TRBJ2-4|-
TGTGCCAGCAGACCCCCCCTGGCCCAAGCCAAAAACATTCAGTACTTC
CASRPPLAQAKNIQYF
>TRBV9|-|TRBJ1-5|-
TGTGCCAGCGGGGGGCAGGATCAGCCCCAGCATTTT
CASGGQDQPQHF
>TRBV2|-|TRBJ2-6|-
TGTGCCAGCAGTGACAAGGGTTGGGCCAACGTCCTGACTTTC
CASSDKGWANVLTF
>TRBV5-1|-|TRBJ1-1|-
TGCGCCAGCAGCTTCGAACAGGGTAGGACTGAAGCTTTCTTT
CASSFEQGRTEAFF
>TRBV28|TRBD1|TRBJ2-5|-
TGTGCCAGCAGGGGGACAGGGGCAGGGGAGACCCAGTACTTC
CASRGTGAGETQYF
>TRBV29-1|-|TRBJ2-3|-
TGCAGCGTTGTGGGAGATACGCAGTATTTT
CSVVGDTQYF
>TRBV13|-|TRBJ2-5|-
TGTGCCAGCAGCTTAGTGAACGACCCCCGAGAGACCCAGTACTTC
CASSLVNDPRETQYF
>TRBV6-5|TRBD1|TRBJ2-7|-
TGTGCCAGCATACAGGGGGGCGAGCAGTACTTC
CASIQGGEQYF
>TRBV2|-|TRBJ1-2|-
TGTGCCAGCAGTGATGGGGCACCCTATGGCTACACCTTC
CASSDGAPYGYTF
>TRBV12-3/TRBV12-4|-|TRBJ2-5|-
TGTGCCAGCAGTTCCCCCAGGGGGGCCCAGTACTTC
CASSSPRGAQYF
>TRBV25-1|-|TRBJ2-7|-
TGTGCCAGCAGTGCTGGAAGCTACGAGCAGTACTTC
CASSAGSYEQYF
>TRBV15|-|TRBJ2-2|-
TGTGCCACCAGCAGACCCCACACACATGGCACCGGGGAGCTGTTTTTT
CATSRPHTHGTGELFF
>TRBV12-3/TRBV12-4|-|TRBJ2-5|-
TGTGCCAGCACCGGGACTCAAGAGACCCAGTACTTC
CASTGTQETQYF
>TRBV28|-|TRBJ2-7|-
TGTGCCAGCAGTGAACACAGCGACCATTATTACGAGCAGTACTTC
CASSEHSDHYYEQYF
>TRBV6-4|TRBD2|TRBJ2-1|once
TGTGCCAGCAGTGAACTAGCGGGAAACAATGAGCAGTTCTTC
CASSELAGNNEQFF
>TRBV5-1|-|TRBJ1-2|-
TGCGCCAGCAGCTTGCTCAGGGAAACAGATGGCTACACCTTC
CASSLLRETDGYTF